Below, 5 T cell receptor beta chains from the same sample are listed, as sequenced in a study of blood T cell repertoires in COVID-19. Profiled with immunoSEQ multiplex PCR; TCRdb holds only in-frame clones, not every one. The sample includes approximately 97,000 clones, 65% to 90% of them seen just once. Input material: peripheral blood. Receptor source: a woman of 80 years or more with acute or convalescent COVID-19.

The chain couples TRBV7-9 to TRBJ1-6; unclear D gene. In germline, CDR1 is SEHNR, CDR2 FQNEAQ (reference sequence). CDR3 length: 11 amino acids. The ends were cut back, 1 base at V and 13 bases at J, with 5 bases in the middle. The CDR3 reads CASSLVAPLHF. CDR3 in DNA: TGTGCCAGCAGCTTAGTAGCCCCCCTCCACTTT.

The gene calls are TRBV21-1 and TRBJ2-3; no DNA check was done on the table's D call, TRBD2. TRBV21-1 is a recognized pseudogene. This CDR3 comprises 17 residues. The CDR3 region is CASPVRLAFASTDTQYF. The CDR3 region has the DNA TGTGCCAGCCCCGTTAGGCTAGCGTTTGCTAGCACAGATACGCAGTATTTT.

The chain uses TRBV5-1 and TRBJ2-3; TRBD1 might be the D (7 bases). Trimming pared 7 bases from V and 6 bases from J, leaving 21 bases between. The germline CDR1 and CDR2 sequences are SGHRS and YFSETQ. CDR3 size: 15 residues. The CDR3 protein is CASALTGSGGDTQYF. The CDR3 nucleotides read TGCGCCAGCGCCTTGACAGGGTCAGGAGGGGATACGCAGTATTTT.

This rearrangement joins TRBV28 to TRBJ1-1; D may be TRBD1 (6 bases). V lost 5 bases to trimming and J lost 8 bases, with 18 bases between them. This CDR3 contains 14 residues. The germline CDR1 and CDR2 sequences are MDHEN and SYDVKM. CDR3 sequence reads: CASSPWPGAWEAFF. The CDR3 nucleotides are TGTGCCAGCAGTCCCTGGCCAGGGGCTTGGGAAGCTTTCTTT.

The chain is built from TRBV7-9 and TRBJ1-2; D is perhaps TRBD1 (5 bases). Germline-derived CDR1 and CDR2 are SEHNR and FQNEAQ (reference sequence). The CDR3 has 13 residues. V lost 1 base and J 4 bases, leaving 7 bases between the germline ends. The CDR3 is CASSLGQSYGYTF. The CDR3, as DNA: TGTGCCAGCAGCTTAGGACAGAGCTATGGCTACACCTTC. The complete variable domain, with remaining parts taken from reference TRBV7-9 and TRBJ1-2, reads DTGVSQNPRHKITKRGQNVTFRCDPISEHNRLYWYRQTLGQGPEFLTYFQNEAQLEKSRLLSDRFSAERPKGSFSTLEIQRTEQGDSAMYLCASSLGQSYGYTFGSGTRLTVV.